The T cell receptor (beta chain) described here comes from a study of blood T cell repertoires in COVID-19. Study-level information: The cDNA or gDNA used as material had been derived from T cells, B-cell-depleted T cells, or PBMCs.

TCRdb's copy holds only in-frame clones and misses some; the assay was immunoSEQ multiplex PCR. The table lists about 160,000 clones, roughly 80% of them singletons. CDR1 LNHDA and CDR2 SQIVND come from the germline V gene (reference sequence). This CDR3 is built from 13 residues. With 0 bases clipped from V and 14 bases from J, the junction kept 8 bases outside the gene matches. The sample taken for sequencing was peripheral blood. The clonotype was recovered from a man aged 65 to 79 with acute or convalescent COVID-19. The rearrangement links TRBV19 to TRBJ2-3; 7 bases agree with TRBD1. The CDR3 sequence: CASSIDRDSNVYF. The CDR3 nucleotides read TGTGCCAGTAGTATAGATCGGGACAGCAATGTGTATTTT. The full variable domain, with the rest looked up from reference TRBV19 and TRBJ2-3, is DGGITQSPKYLFRKEGQNVTLSCEQNLNHDAMYWYRQDPGQGLRLIYYSQIVNDFQKGDIAEGYSVSREKKESFPLTVTSAQKNPTAFYLCASSIDRDSNVYFGPGTRLTVL.